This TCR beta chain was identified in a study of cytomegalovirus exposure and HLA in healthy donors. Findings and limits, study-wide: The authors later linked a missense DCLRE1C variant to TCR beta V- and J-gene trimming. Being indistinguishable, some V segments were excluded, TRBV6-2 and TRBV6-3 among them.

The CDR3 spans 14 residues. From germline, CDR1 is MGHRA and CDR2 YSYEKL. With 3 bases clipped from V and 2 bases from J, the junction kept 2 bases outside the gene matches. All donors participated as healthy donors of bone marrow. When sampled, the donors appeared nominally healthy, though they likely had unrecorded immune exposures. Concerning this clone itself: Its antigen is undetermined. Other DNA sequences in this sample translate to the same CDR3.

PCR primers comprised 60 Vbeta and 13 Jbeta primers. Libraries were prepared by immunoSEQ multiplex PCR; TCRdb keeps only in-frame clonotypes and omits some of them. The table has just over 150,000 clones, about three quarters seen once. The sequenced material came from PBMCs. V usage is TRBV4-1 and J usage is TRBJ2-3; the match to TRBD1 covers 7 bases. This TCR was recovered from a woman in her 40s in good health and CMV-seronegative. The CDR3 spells CASSQDRNTDTQYF. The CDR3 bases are TGCGCCAGCAGCCAGGACAGGAACACAGATACGCAGTATTTT.